Given below is one TCR beta chain in context. This sample stems from a study of response to subunit inactivated influenza vaccine. The germline gives CDR1 MNHNS, CDR2 SASEGT. V gave up 5 bases and J gave up 0 bases; unmatched junction bases: 3. The CDR3 is 14 amino acids. TCRdb passed the RT-PCR reads through MiXCR, listing each CDR3 protein once. This table holds a few hundred thousand distinct CDR3 sequences, around 10% found once. These data were also filed under a second study, of T cells expressing NK-cell markers. Turning to that study: In generating TCR beta cDNA, 5'RACE template switching with UMIs was used. Source material for TCR beta repertoires consisted of sorted CD3+CD56+NKG2C+, CD3+CD56+NKG2C- and CD3+CD56-NKG2C+ T cells. Among eight sequenced donors, seven carried HCMV seropositivity while one was seronegative. Several of the experiments relied on an anti-gamma-delta TCR antibody so that only alpha-beta TCR T cells were sorted. In a group of 5 or 6 donors, dominant NKG2C+ clonotypes represented roughly 1.0-7.0% of CD8+ T cells.

The sequence derives from a man between 45 and 60 years old who received an inactivated influenza vaccine. The chain has TRBV6-1 and TRBJ1-1; 7 bases match TRBD1. This specimen was PBMCs from blood, taken on the day of vaccination. CDR3 sequence: CASSTRGLNTEAFF. CDR3 coding DNA: TGTGCCAGCAGTACCAGGGGGTTGAACACTGAAGCTTTCTTT.